What follows describes a single T cell receptor beta chain. Its cognate antigen is unknown. PCR was performed a second time for roughly 7 to 12 cycles using a sample-barcoded 5' primer and a J-beta primer mix. Every molecule of cDNA carried a tag from a template-switch adaptor with 12 random nucleotides. TCRdb passed the 5' RACE reads through MiXCR, listing each CDR3 protein once. The sample carries approximately 800,000 distinct CDR3 sequences, roughly 50% recorded once. The data stem from a study of blood T cells in healthy people across ages. Per sample, at least 6 micrograms of total RNA were extracted. Study-level findings and limits: Those diversity estimates obtained from one million T cells were thought to be underestimates.

Trimming shortened V by 4 bases and J by 3 bases, and 19 bases separated the two germline ends. Per the germline V gene, CDR1 is SGHAT and CDR2 is FQDESV (reference sequence). The CDR3 covers 16 residues. Source material: blood. The receptor comes from a young man in good health. V is TRBV11-1 and J is TRBJ2-7; tentatively, D is TRBD1 (6 bases). CDR3 nucleotide sequence: TGTGCCAGCAGCTCACCCCAGGACAGTGACTACTACGAGCAGTACTTC. Translation: CASSSPQDSDYYEQYF. The complete variable domain, with remaining parts taken from reference TRBV11-1 and TRBJ2-7, reads EAEVAQSPRYKITEKSQAVAFWCDPISGHATLYWYRQILGQGPELLVQFQDESVVDDSQLPKDRFSAERLKGVDSTLKIQPAELGDSAMYLCASSSPQDSDYYEQYFGPGTRLTVT.